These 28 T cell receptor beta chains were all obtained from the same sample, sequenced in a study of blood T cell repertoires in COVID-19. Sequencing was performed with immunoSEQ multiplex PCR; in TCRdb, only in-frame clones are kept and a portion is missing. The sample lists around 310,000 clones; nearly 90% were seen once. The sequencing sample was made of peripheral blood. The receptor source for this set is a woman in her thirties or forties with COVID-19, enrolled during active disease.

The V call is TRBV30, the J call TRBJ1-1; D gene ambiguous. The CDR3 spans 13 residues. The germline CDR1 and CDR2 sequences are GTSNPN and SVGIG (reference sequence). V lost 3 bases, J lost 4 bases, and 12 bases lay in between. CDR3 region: CAWRWAKSTEAFF. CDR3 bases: TGTGCCTGGAGGTGGGCCAAGTCCACTGAAGCTTTCTTT.

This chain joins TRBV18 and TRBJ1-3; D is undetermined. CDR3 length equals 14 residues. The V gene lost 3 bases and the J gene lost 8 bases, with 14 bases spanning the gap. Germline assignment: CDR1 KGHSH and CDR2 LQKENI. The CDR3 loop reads CASSPPGDEDTIYF. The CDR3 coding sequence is TGTGCCAGCTCACCTCCCGGGGATGAAGACACCATATATTTT.

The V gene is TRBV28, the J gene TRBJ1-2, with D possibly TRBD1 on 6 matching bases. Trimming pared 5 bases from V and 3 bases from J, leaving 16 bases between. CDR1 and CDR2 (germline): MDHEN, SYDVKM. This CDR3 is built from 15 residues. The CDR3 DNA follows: TGTGCCAGCAGTGTCGGAACAGGGACGCACTATGGCTACACCTTC. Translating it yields CASSVGTGTHYGYTF.

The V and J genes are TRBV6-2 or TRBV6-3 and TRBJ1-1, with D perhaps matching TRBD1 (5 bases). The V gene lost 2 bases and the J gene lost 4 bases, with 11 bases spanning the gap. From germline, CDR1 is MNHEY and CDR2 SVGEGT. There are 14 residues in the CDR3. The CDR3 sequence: CASSYGGEATEAFF. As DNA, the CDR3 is TGTGCCAGCAGTTACGGAGGGGAGGCCACTGAAGCTTTCTTT.

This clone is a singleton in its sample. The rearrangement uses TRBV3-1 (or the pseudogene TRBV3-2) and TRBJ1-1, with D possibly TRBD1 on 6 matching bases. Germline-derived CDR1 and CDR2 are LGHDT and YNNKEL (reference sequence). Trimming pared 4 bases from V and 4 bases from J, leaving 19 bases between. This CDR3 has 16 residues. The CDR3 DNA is TGTGCCAGCAGCCCCGTTCGAGGGGGGGTGGGCACTGAAGCTTTCTTT. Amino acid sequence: CASSPVRGGVGTEAFF.

CDR3 residues: CASSVQSLGTDTQYF. The DNA for the CDR3 is TGTGCCAGCAGCGTACAGTCCTTGGGCACAGATACGCAGTATTTT. The rearrangement joins TRBV9 to TRBJ2-3; D is uncertain. The CDR3 is made up of 15 amino acids. Germline values: CDR1 SGDLS, CDR2 YYNGEE. Trimming shortened V by 1 base and J by 1 base, and 10 bases separated the two germline ends.

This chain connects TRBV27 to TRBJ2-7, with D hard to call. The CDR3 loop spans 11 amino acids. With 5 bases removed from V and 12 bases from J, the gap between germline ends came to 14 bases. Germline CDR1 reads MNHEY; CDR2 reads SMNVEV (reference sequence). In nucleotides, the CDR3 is TGTGCCAGCAGTATCCTGGGCAGGTTGTACTTC. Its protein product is CASSILGRLYF.

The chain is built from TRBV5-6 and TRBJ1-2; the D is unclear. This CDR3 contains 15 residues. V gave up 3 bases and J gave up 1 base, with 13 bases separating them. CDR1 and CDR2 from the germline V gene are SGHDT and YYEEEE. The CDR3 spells CASSSPWEHNYGYTF. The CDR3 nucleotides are TGTGCCAGCAGCTCCCCTTGGGAGCATAACTATGGCTACACCTTC. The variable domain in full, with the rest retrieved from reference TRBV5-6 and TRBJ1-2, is DAGVTQSPTHLIKTRGQQVTLRCSPKSGHDTVSWYQQALGQGPQFIFQYYEEEERQRGNFPDRFSGHQFPNYSSELNVNALLLGDSALYLCASSSPWEHNYGYTFGSGTRLTVV.

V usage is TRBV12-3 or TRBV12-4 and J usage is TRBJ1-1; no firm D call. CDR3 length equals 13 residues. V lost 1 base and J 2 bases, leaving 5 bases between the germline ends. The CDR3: CASSLVSNTEAFF. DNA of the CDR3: TGTGCCAGCAGTTTAGTCAGTAACACTGAAGCTTTCTTT.

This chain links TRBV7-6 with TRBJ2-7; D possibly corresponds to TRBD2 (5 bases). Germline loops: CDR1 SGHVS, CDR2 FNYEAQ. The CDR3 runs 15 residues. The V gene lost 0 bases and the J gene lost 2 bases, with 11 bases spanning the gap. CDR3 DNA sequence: TGTGCCAGCAGCTTAGCCAGCGGCCCAGCCTACGAGCAGTACTTC. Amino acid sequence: CASSLASGPAYEQYF.

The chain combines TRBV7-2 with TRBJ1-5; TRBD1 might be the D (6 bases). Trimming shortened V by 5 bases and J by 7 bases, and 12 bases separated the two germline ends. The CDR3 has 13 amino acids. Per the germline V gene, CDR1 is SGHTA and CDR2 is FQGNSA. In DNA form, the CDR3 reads TGTGCCAGCAGCAGATACAGGGAACAGCCCCAGCATTTT. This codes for CASSRYREQPQHF.

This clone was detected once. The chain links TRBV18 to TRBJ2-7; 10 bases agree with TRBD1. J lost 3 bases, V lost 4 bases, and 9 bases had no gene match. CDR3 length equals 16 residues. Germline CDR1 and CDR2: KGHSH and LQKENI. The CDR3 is CASSRDRGRGNYEQYF. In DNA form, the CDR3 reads TGTGCCAGCTCACGGGACAGGGGACGAGGCAACTACGAGCAGTACTTC.

The CDR3 DNA is TGTGCCAGCAGTTTATCCGGCAGGGATCACTCACCCCTCCACTTT. It yields the protein CASSLSGRDHSPLHF. The chain links TRBV27 to TRBJ1-6; weak D call: TRBD1 (5 bases). There are 15 residues in the CDR3. CDR1 and CDR2 (germline): MNHEY, SMNVEV (reference sequence). V dropped 0 bases and J dropped 10 bases, with 13 bases sitting between them.

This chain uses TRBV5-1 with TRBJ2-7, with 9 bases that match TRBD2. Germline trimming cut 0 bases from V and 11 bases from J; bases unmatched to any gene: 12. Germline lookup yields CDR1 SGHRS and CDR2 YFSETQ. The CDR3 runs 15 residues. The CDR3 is CASSLGALAGTGEYF. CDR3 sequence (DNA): TGCGCCAGCAGCTTGGGGGCACTAGCGGGCACGGGGGAGTACTTC.

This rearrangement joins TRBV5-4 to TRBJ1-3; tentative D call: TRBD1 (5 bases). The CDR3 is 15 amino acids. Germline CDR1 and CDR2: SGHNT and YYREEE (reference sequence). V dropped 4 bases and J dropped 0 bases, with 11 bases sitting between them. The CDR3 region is CASSLGRSSGNTIYF. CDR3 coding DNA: TGTGCCAGCAGCCTGGGGCGGAGCTCTGGAAACACCATATATTTT.

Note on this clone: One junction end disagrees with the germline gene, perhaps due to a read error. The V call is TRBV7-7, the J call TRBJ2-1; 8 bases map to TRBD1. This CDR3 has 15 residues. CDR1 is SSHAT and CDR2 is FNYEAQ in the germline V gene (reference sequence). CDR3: CASSFGQGSYNEQFF. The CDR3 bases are TGTGCTAGCAGCTTCGGACAGGGCTCCTACAATGAGCAGTTCTTC.

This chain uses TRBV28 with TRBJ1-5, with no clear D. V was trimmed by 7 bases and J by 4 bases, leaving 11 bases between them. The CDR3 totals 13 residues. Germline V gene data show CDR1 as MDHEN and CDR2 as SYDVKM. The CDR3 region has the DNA TGTGCCAGCACCCCCGGGAGGAATCAGCCCCAGCATTTT. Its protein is CASTPGRNQPQHF.

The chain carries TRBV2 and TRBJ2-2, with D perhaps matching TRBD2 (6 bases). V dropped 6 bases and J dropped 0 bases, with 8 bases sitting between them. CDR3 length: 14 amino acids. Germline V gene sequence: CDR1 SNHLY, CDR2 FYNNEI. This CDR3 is CASSGTSNTGELFF. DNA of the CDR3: TGTGCCAGCAGCGGGACTTCGAACACCGGGGAGCTGTTTTTT. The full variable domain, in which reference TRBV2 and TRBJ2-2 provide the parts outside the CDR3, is EPEVTQTPSHQVTQMGQEVILRCVPISNHLYFYWYRQILGQKVEFLVSFYNNEISEKSEIFDDQFSVERPDGSNFTLKIRSTKLEDSAMYFCASSGTSNTGELFFGEGSRLTVL.

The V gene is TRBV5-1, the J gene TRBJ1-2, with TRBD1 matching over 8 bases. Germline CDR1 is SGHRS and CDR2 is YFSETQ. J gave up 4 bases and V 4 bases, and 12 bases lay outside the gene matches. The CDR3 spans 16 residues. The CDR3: CASSVTTGTGPYGYTF. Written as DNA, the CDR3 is TGCGCCAGCAGCGTTACAACCGGGACAGGCCCCTATGGCTACACCTTC.

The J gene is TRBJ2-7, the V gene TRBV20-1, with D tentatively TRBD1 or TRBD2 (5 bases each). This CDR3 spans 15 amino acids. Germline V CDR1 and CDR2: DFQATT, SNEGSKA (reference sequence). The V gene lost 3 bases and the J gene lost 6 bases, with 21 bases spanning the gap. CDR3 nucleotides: TGCAGTGCTAGTGGGGGAGATGTTACCGCCGGCGAGCAGTACTTC. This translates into CSASGGDVTAGEQYF.

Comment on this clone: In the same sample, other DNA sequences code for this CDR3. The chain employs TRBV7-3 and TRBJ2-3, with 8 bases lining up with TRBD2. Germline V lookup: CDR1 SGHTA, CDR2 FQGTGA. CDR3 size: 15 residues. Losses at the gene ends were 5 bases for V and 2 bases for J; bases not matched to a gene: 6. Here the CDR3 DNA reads TGTGCCAGCAGCCGCAGCGGGGGCTCCACAGATACGCAGTATTTT. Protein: CASSRSGGSTDTQYF.

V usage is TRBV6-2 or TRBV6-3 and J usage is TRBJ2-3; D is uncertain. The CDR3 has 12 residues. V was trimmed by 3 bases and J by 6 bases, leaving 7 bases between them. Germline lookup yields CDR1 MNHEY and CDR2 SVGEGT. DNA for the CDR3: TGTGCCAGCAGTTATCGCCGGGATACGCAGTATTTT. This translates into CASSYRRDTQYF.

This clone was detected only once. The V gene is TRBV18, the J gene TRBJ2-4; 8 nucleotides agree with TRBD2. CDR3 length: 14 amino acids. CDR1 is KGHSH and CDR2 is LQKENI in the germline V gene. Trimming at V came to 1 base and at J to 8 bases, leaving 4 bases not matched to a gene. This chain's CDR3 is CASSPRSGGHIQYF. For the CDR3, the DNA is TGTGCCAGCTCACCACGCTCGGGAGGGCACATTCAGTACTTC.

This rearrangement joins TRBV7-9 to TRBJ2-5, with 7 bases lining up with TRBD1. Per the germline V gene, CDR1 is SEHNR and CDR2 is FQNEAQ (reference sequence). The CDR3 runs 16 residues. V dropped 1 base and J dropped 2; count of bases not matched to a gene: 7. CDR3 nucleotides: TGTGCCAGCAGCTTAGGCGGACAGGTGGGTCAAGAGACCCAGTACTTC. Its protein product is CASSLGGQVGQETQYF. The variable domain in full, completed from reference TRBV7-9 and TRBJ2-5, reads DTGVSQNPRHKITKRGQNVTFRCDPISEHNRLYWYRQTLGQGPEFLTYFQNEAQLEKSRLLSDRFSAERPKGSFSTLEIQRTEQGDSAMYLCASSLGGQVGQETQYFGPGTRLLVL.

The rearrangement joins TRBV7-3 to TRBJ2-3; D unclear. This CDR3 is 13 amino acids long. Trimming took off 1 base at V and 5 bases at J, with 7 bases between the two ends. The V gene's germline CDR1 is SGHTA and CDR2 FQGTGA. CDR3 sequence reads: CASSLIEEDTQYF. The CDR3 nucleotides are TGTGCCAGCAGCTTAATAGAGGAAGATACGCAGTATTTT.

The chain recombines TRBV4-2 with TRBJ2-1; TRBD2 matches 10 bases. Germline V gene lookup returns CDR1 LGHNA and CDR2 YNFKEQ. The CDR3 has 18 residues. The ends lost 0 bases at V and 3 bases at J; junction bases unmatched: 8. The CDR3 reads CASSQETLAGGGYNEQFF. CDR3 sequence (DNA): TGTGCCAGCAGCCAAGAAACATTAGCGGGGGGAGGCTACAATGAGCAGTTCTTC.

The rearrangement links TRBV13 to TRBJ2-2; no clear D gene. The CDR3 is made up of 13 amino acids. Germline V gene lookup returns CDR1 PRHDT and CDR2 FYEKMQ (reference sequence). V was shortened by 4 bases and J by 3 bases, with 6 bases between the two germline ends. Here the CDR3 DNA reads TGTGCCAGCAGCTCCCCTTACACCGGGGAGCTGTTTTTT. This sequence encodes CASSSPYTGELFF.

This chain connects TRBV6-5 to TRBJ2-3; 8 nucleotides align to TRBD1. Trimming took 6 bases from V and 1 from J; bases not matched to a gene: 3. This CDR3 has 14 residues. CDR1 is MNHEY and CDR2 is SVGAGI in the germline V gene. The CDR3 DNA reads TGTGCCAGCAGGGGGACAGGTGGCACAGATACGCAGTATTTT. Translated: CASRGTGGTDTQYF.